This T cell receptor beta chain was recorded in a study of shared clonotypes between healthy human individuals. The study's findings and limits: The expectation was that sequencing depth would affect clonotype sharing among donors.

Points on this clone: The antigen remains undetermined. Within the sample, other DNA sequences also encode this same CDR3.

Authors' methods: Junction-only immunoSEQ data arrived without quality scores, meaning filtering differed. Method: immunoSEQ multiplex PCR; TCRdb's copy keeps in-frame clones and lacks some. Clone size and V and J calls were adopted from that table, with D and trimming inferred from the DNA. The sample carries around 2.1 million clones, 85% to 95% recorded once. The germline gives CDR1 SEHNR, CDR2 FQNEAQ (reference sequence). The V gene lost 4 bases and the J gene lost 2 bases, with 3 bases spanning the gap. CDR3 length: 11 amino acids. CD8 cells regarded as naive lacked CD45RO, were positively chosen for CCR7, and omitted terminally differentiated effector memory CD45RA+ cells.

This receptor was identified in a man younger than 35 in good health. Some clones in this sample may be carry-over from other donors' samples. Material for sequencing was naive CD8+ T cells from PBMCs. The chain couples TRBV7-9 to TRBJ2-7; D not certain. The CDR3 DNA is TGTGCCAGCAGCTCACCCTACGAGCAGTACTTC. This sequence encodes CASSSPYEQYF.